This T cell receptor (beta chain) was identified during a study of cytomegalovirus exposure and HLA in healthy donors. Regarding the study as a whole: TCR association rates varied by HLA locus in a later analysis, with DRB1 highest and HLA-C lowest. Per a later analysis, approximately 16,000 TCR beta sequences showed association with HLA alleles at 0.05 false discovery rate.

When sampled, the donors appeared nominally healthy, though they likely had unrecorded immune exposures. A word on this clone: Its antigen remains unknown.

Primers for the PCR totalled 60 Vbeta and 13 Jbeta. Sequencing used immunoSEQ multiplex PCR; TCRdb keeps in-frame clones, though not all of them. The sample holds more than 65,000 clones, roughly 79% seen once. Looked up from germline, CDR1 is SGHDN and CDR2 is FVKESK. Trimming left V 1 base short and J 2 bases short, with 11 bases between. CDR3 length: 15 residues. The clonotype originates from a woman in her forties in good health and CMV-seropositive. The sequencing input was PBMCs. The chain employs TRBV14 and TRBJ2-5, with D possibly TRBD2 on 5 matching bases. CDR3 residues: CASSQVFGGQETQYF. For the CDR3, the DNA is TGTGCCAGCAGCCAAGTATTTGGCGGGCAAGAGACCCAGTACTTC.